Sequencing of this TCR beta chain was carried out in a study of OX40 agonist ivuxolimab in advanced cancers. Assay used: immunoSEQ multiplex PCR; TCRdb lists only in-frame clones, some missing. Here the sample spans roughly 35,000 clones, 70% to 85% being singletons. The TCR originated in an adult with an advanced solid tumor such as melanoma, head and neck, liver or kidney cancer. Sequencing was performed on CD4+ or CD8+ T cells sorted from blood, taken in a trial of the OX40 agonist ivuxolimab.

The CDR3 reads CASSPTSGGVDTQYF. The CDR3 coding sequence is TGTGCCAGCAGCCCGACTAGCGGGGGGGTAGATACGCAGTATTTT. This sequence joins TRBV5-4 and TRBJ2-3, with 14 nucleotides matching TRBD2. Trimming cost V 4 bases and J 5 bases; bases outside gene matches: 3. The CDR3 runs 15 residues. Germline-derived CDR1 and CDR2 are SGHNT and YYREEE (reference sequence).